Here is one T cell receptor beta chain with its context. Its target is not known. The sample originates from a study of cytomegalovirus exposure and HLA in healthy donors. Study-level points and caveats: It was reportedly the case that the classifier diagnosed cytomegalovirus status with high specificity and sensitivity.

The germline CDR1 and CDR2 sequences are SEHNR and FQNEAQ (reference sequence). The CDR3 sequence is 13 residues long. Trimming took off 5 bases at V and 1 base at J, with 9 bases between the two ends. Use of 60 Vbeta and 13 Jbeta primers characterized the PCR. Original data processing: Later, an analysis found about 77 million unique TCR beta chains, and about 10 million of these were shared. Method: immunoSEQ multiplex PCR; TCRdb's copy keeps in-frame clones and lacks some. V and J calls plus clone size are reproduced from that table; the DNA served to infer D and trimming. Here the sample spans fewer than 150,000 clones, 74% being singletons.

The sequenced sample was PBMCs. The source of this sequence is a woman aged 45-65 years in good health and CMV-seropositive. The chain employs TRBV7-9 and TRBJ2-7; D is perhaps TRBD1 (6 bases). CDR3 sequence: CASSAGESYEQYF. Written as DNA, the CDR3 is TGTGCCAGCAGCGCAGGGGAATCCTACGAGCAGTACTTC. The whole variable domain, remainder taken from reference TRBV7-9 and TRBJ2-7, is DTGVSQNPRHKITKRGQNVTFRCDPISEHNRLYWYRQTLGQGPEFLTYFQNEAQLEKSRLLSDRFSAERPKGSFSTLEIQRTEQGDSAMYLCASSAGESYEQYFGPGTRLTVT.